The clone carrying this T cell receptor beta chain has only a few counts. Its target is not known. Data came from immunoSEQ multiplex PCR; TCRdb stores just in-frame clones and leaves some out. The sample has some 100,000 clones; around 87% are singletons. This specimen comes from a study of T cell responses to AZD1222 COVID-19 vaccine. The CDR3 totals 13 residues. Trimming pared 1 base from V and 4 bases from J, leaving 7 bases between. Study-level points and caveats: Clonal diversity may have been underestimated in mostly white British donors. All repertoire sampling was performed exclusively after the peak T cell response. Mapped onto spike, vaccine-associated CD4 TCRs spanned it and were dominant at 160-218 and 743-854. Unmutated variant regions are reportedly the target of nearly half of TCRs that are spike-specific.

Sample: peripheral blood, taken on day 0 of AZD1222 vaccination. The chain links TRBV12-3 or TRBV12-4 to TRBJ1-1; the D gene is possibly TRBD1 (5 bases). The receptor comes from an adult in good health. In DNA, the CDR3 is TGTGCCAGCAGTTTAGAGCAGGGCACTGAAGCTTTCTTT. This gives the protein CASSLEQGTEAFF.